Reported below is one T cell receptor beta chain. MiXCR, applied by TCRdb to the 5' RACE reads, yields one record per CDR3 protein. The sample carries 87,000 or so distinct CDR3 sequences, roughly 3.3% recorded once. CDR1 is LNHDA, CDR2 SQIVND, per germline (reference sequence). This CDR3 region has 15 residues. Deletions cut 7 bases from V and 0 bases from J, with 13 bases between. The sample comes from a study of neurological immune-mediated disorders. The sample was PBMCs. The sequence was collected from a woman aged 50 to 60 with multiple sclerosis. J is TRBJ1-3 and V is TRBV19; D is undetermined. The CDR3 region is CASTPRSPSGNTIYF. Here the CDR3 DNA reads TGTGCCAGTACCCCGCGTAGTCCCTCTGGAAACACCATATATTTT.